This TCR beta chain stems from a study of cytomegalovirus exposure and HLA in healthy donors (TCRdb year 2017). About the investigation overall: In an earlier analysis of 450 to 750 of the donors, 276 Gb of sequence data and 100 million or so unique TCR beta sequences from about 179 million T cells were reported. Approximately 300 gigabases of sequencing data and around 90 million unique TCR sequences made up an early release that covered fewer than 650 HLA-typed donors. A separate validation cohort of approximately 120 different subjects was used in addition to the approximately 610-subject first cohort. Rather than using new phenotypic data, the later analysis identified candidate immune exposures from TCR beta sequences and from how often those sequences occurred across donors. A later analysis re-analyzed previously published TCR beta repertoires from 600 to 850 donors and added high-resolution HLA genotyping to study TCR occurrence patterns. The study profiled the T cell repertoires of approximately 700 subjects by immunosequencing and related them to cytomegalovirus serostatus. The number of donors typed differed by locus, with roughly 620-630 for A, B, C, DRB1 and DQB1, around 560 for DQA1, 600 to 610 for DPA1, and some 440 for DPB1. Both class I and class II loci were covered by HLA typing, at four-digit resolution. Among a few hundred genotyped donors of the cohort, an average of about 240,000 unique TCR beta nucleotide sequences were sequenced per donor, roughly 20% of them non-productive. Genome-wide SNP genotypes for about 65% of the roughly 670 donors were used in a later genetic analysis, which treated that subset as a discovery cohort. A handful of DR-DQ haplotypes were handled as single units for association and clustering because linkage in the cohort was strong. The study was designed to test whether signatures of past pathogen exposure could be identified by cataloging public T cell receptors. Among the approximately 400 genotyped donors, around 81% belonged to the genetic ancestry cluster associated with self-reported Caucasian donors. Donor age, sex, ethnicity and CMV serostatus were compiled alongside the repertoire data. To predict cytomegalovirus infection status, the study brought together high-throughput TCR immunosequencing, statistical association of individual TCRs with disease status, and machine learning. Every discovery cohort repertoire had been produced on one sequencing platform. To decide whether each TCR beta V gene segment behaved as functional or pseudogenic, an earlier analysis of some 600 of the donors relied on high-throughput TCR beta sequencing. The full study reports these points: A cluster of highly shared sequence variants was judged likely to be a technical artifact of the sequencing pipeline. The only immune exposure information available for the cohort was CMV serostatus. A further reported finding was that TCR beta sequences accurately predicted the HLA-A and HLA-B alleles for most subjects in the first cohort. The study gave a list of more than 150 TCR beta chains associated with cytomegalovirus. A later analysis found that HLA-associated TCR beta chains were more clonally expanded and had lower generation probabilities than equally common non-associated chains. A later analysis found that most CMV-associated TCR beta chains appeared HLA-restricted, with HLA associations seemingly driven largely by CMV exposure. When HLA alleles, especially DR and DQ, strongly co-occurred, attributing TCR associations to individual alleles was difficult. Presence/absence analyses assumed roughly uniform sequencing depth across donors, an assumption that may not hold. In vitro tests confirmed that a few of the cytomegalovirus-associated TCR beta chains recognize cytomegalovirus antigens. The classifier was reported to diagnose cytomegalovirus status with high specificity and sensitivity in both the original cohort and the validation cohort. Most TCR sequences were observed very rarely across donors, whereas some public TCRs were present in many individuals. Because the 87-base-pair reads could not distinguish some IMGT-functional V segments, including TRBV6-2 and TRBV6-3, those segments were excluded. Correlated functional status among segregating V segments might be attributable to linkage disequilibrium, but an unknown experimental factor could not be ruled out. According to a later genetic analysis, donors in an Asian-associated ancestry cluster had fewer N-insertions in productive TCRs than the approximately 670-donor mean. Because HLA typing was missing for some donors at each locus, association tests included only the typed subset. In a later analysis, several top co-occurrence clusters were reported to appear linked to parvovirus B19, influenza, CMV and Epstein-Barr virus. A later analysis found that TCR association rates varied across HLA loci, with DRB1 alleles showing the most associated TCRs and HLA-C alleles the fewest. The authors suggested that the approach could potentially be generalized to other disease states and immunological phenotypes. In an earlier analysis of around 500 of the donors, most TCR beta V segments appeared in productive rearrangements about 90% or about 30% of the time, broadly matching IMGT annotations. Because counts were too low, under 20 rarely observed V segments, including chromosome 9 orphons, were left out of the earlier analysis of several hundred of the donors. The cohort was sequenced for TCR beta chains only, and without alpha or paired-chain data the features that could be detected were limited. At a false discovery rate of 0.05, a later analysis linked some 18,000 TCR beta sequences to specific HLA alleles. In a later genetic analysis, a missense DCLRE1C variant was associated with V-gene and J-gene trimming of TCR beta chains, and the association was replicated in an independent cohort.

CDR1 and CDR2 were assigned from the germline V gene as SGHRS and YFSETQ. From V the trimming removes 6 bases and from J it removes 6 bases, while the gene matches leave 14 bases of the junction unaccounted for. Including the terminal cysteine and phenylalanine, the CDR3 comprises 16 residues. Only CDR3 DNA remains: 48 bases, in frame from the first base. Library creation used the immunoSEQ multiplex PCR assay. For the multiplex PCR, a mixture combining 60 forward primers for TCR Vbeta segments and 13 reverse primers for TCR Jbeta segments was used. The CDR3 region of rearranged TCR beta genes was amplified from genomic DNA with a multiplex PCR assay. The amplified TCR beta libraries were sequenced on the Illumina HiSeq System as 87-base-pair reads. The original pipeline was this. In a later analysis, tens of millions of unique TCR beta chains were counted across the 500 to 850 repertoires, and roughly 11 million of these chains were shared by at least two donors. To remove PCR and sequencing errors, raw reads were error-corrected and collapsed into unique sequences using a nearest-neighbor algorithm that merged closely related sequences. Alignment of CDR3 sequences to IMGT reference sequences was used to assign V, D and J gene segments. For a sequence to be retained, a match of at least six nucleotides to both a V gene segment and a J gene segment was required. A rearrangement was called productive if the CDR3 had no stop codons and remained in frame with V and J, and every other rearrangement was called non-productive. CDR3 was defined by IMGT convention, running from the second conserved V-encoded cysteine to the conserved J-encoded phenylalanine. The earlier analysis of roughly 590 of the donors excluded sequences that lacked an unambiguous match to a single V gene segment. An earlier analysis of over 450 of the donors classified V segments as functional when productive rearrangements were above 56.7% and as segregating when the standard deviation between donors was above 5%. A statistical classification framework was built for diagnosing cytomegalovirus status from the catalog of TCR beta chain sequences. In a later analysis, V and J genes were assigned by comparing TCR nucleotide sequences against IMGT/GENE-DB human TR gene sequences. The TCRdist pipeline was used in a later analysis to assign CDR3 sequences and most-parsimonious VDJ recombination scenarios. In a later analysis, each TCR beta chain was defined by its CDR3 amino acid sequence together with its V-gene family, and reads lacking a unique V-gene family were excluded. In a later analysis, nearly 600 highly shared, low-generation-probability nucleotide sequences were removed to address suspected cross-contamination and a sequencing artifact. For each public chain, a later analysis derived a clonal expansion index from normalized ranks of inferred template counts within each repertoire. Generation probabilities in a later analysis came from a VDJ recombination model fitted to out-of-frame rearrangements, and those results were checked against IGoR. In a later analysis, hypergeometric tests were used to score TCR-TCR, TCR-HLA and TCR-CMV co-occurrence, with a repertoire-size bias correction applied to TCR pairs. To estimate false discovery rates, a later analysis permuted the HLA or CMV assignments 20 times. In a later analysis, co-occurring TCRs were grouped with DBSCAN, and TCRdist sequence similarity was added when clustering was performed within HLA-allele-positive subsets. For co-occurrence clustering, repertoires with fewer than 30,000 or more than 120,000 public chains were excluded, along with five or six repertoires with anomalous nucleotide sharing. This is the immuneACCESS table as TCRdb keeps it, with only in-frame sequences that have V and J called. A part of the clones is gone; compared with another copy, unresolved V genes explain less than half, and the rest is unexplained. V and J calls and clone size come straight from that table; D and trimming were deduced from the DNA. Recorded for this sample are roughly 98,000 clones; roughly 70% of them occurred a single time. About 2.5% of the sample comes from the top ten.

Points on this clone: There is no known antigen for this receptor. No base qualities exist here, and no much larger clone lies one base off it.

The cohort was made up of approximately 670 healthy bone marrow donors. Cohort members were all nominally healthy when sampled, although unrecorded immune exposures were likely present. The donor was CMV seronegative and was included in the group of around 320 seronegative cohort members. Each donor provided a peripheral blood sample, and peripheral blood mononuclear cells were used for TCR beta sequencing. Genomic DNA extraction from the blood cell samples was performed with the Qiagen DNeasy Blood Extraction Kit. The clonotype comes from a man between 45 and 60 years old in good health and CMV-seronegative. The sequencing sample was made of PBMCs. The chain is assembled from TRBV5-1 and TRBJ2-7, with TRBD1 identical over 11 junction bases. The bases are TGCGCCAGCACGGGGGTTTTCCGGGACAGGGGGTCCGAGCAGTACTTC. Translated, this gives CASTGVFRDRGSEQYF.